One sample yielded the 19 T cell receptor beta chains listed below, sequenced in a study of T-cell memory formation after mild COVID-19. A single record per CDR3 protein comes from TCRdb applying MiXCR to the 5' RACE reads. The data show some 490,000 distinct CDR3 sequences, roughly 18% seen once. Sample: PBMCs or a T cell subset sorted from them (not recorded which). These receptors all come from an adult woman who had mild COVID-19 (a few samples of this study predate the infection). Cell type and time point are not known.

V gene TRBV7-6 combines with J gene TRBJ2-3; D is undetermined. Germline CDR1 and CDR2: SGHVS and FNYEAQ. Deletions cut 5 bases from V and 0 bases from J, with 15 bases between. This CDR3 is 16 amino acids long. The CDR3 sequence: CASSKGWSSSTDTQYF. CDR3 coding DNA: TGTGCCAGCAGCAAGGGATGGAGCTCTAGCACAGATACGCAGTATTTT.

J is TRBJ2-4 and V is TRBV3-1, with TRBD2 matching over 8 bases. The CDR3 has 15 residues. Germline V gene lookup returns CDR1 LGHDT and CDR2 YNNKEL (reference sequence). V trimming: 1 base; J trimming: 5 bases; junction bases outside the gene matches: 4. The CDR3 DNA follows: TGTGCCAGCAGCCAAGTTGCGGGGGGTGAAAACATTCAGTACTTC. The encoded protein is CASSQVAGGENIQYF. The full variable domain, rest sourced from reference TRBV3-1 and TRBJ2-4, is DTAVSQTPKYLVTQMGNDKSIKCEQNLGHDTMYWYKQDSKKFLKIMFSYNNKELIINETVPNRFSPKSPDKAHLNLHINSLELGDSAVYFCASSQVAGGENIQYFGAGTRLSVL.

The genes are TRBV5-1 and TRBJ2-3, with 11 bases aligning to TRBD2. Germline V lookup: CDR1 SGHRS, CDR2 YFSETQ. The junction had 4 bases not matched to a gene; V was cut back by 1 base and J by 3 bases. The CDR3 contains 16 residues. The DNA of the CDR3 is TGCGCCAGCAGCTTGACTAGCGGGAGTCGTACAGATACGCAGTATTTT. This codes for CASSLTSGSRTDTQYF.

This clonotype appeared a few times. This chain connects TRBV12-3 or TRBV12-4 to TRBJ2-5; D not certain. The CDR3 covers 15 residues. V was clipped by 5 bases and J by 5 bases, with 18 bases between them. This CDR3 reads CASSQGPGGWETQYF. The CDR3 nucleotides read TGTGCCAGCAGTCAAGGACCGGGCGGCTGGGAGACCCAGTACTTC.

CDR3 sequence: CASSWGYGQGTGNTIYF. The DNA for the CDR3 is TGTGCCAGCAGCTGGGGGTACGGACAGGGGACTGGAAACACCATATATTTT. The chain joins TRBV5-6 to TRBJ1-3, with 9 bases identical to TRBD1. The CDR3 is made up of 17 amino acids. The germline gives CDR1 SGHDT, CDR2 YYEEEE. Unmatched junction bases numbered 9, after V lost 3 bases and J lost 2 bases. Supplemented by reference TRBV5-6 and TRBJ1-3, the full variable domain reads DAGVTQSPTHLIKTRGQQVTLRCSPKSGHDTVSWYQQALGQGPQFIFQYYEEEERQRGNFPDRFSGHQFPNYSSELNVNALLLGDSALYLCASSWGYGQGTGNTIYFGEGSWLTVV.

The CDR3 DNA sequence: TGTGCCAGCAGCAAATGGACAGGGAACACTGAAGCTTTCTTT. Protein product: CASSKWTGNTEAFF. V gene TRBV12-3 or TRBV12-4 combines with J gene TRBJ1-1; 7 nucleotides match TRBD1. V lost 6 bases to trimming and J lost 1 base; unmatched junction nucleotides: 5. This CDR3 is built from 14 residues.

The genes are TRBV6-5 and TRBJ2-3, with D unclear. The CDR3 sequence is 16 residues long. V was trimmed by 2 bases and J by 2 bases, leaving 14 bases between them. Germline V gene lookup returns CDR1 MNHEY and CDR2 SVGAGI. The CDR3 DNA follows: TGTGCCAGCAGTTACCGTCCCCCAACCTACACAGATACGCAGTATTTT. This encodes CASSYRPPTYTDTQYF.

This clonotype was observed at least ten times. The chain is built from TRBV4-2 and TRBJ1-4; maybe TRBD1 (5 bases). Per the germline V gene, CDR1 is LGHNA and CDR2 is YNFKEQ. The V end was cut by 4 bases, the J end by 12 bases, with 24 bases between. This CDR3 contains 16 residues. CDR3 sequence reads: CASSPSARDPEKELFF. DNA of the CDR3: TGTGCCAGCAGCCCATCAGCACGGGACCCCGAGAAAGAACTGTTTTTT.

This clonotype was seen a few times. The rearrangement links TRBV10-3 to TRBJ1-5; D remains ambiguous. The CDR3 runs to 15 residues. Germline assignment: CDR1 ENHRY and CDR2 SYGVKD. The V gene lost 6 bases and the J gene lost 2 bases, with 14 bases spanning the gap. The CDR3 reads CAIRDEGGGNQPQHF. Written as DNA, the CDR3 is TGTGCCATCAGGGACGAGGGAGGAGGCAATCAGCCCCAGCATTTT.

The chain has TRBV18 and TRBJ1-1; TRBD1 matches at 10 bases. The CDR3 totals 16 residues. The junction had 6 bases not matched to a gene; V was cut back by 2 bases and J by 3 bases. Germline loops: CDR1 KGHSH, CDR2 LQKENI. The CDR3 DNA is TGTGCCAGCTCACCAACCGGGACAGGGGTGGACACTGAAGCTTTCTTT. Its translation is CASSPTGTGVDTEAFF.

The rearrangement links TRBV5-1 to TRBJ2-5; 13 nucleotides match TRBD2. Germline values: CDR1 SGHRS, CDR2 YFSETQ. The CDR3 extends over 17 amino acids. The junction had 9 bases not matched to a gene; V was cut back by 2 bases and J by 5 bases. The CDR3 reads CASSLFGTSGAGETQYF. The DNA for the CDR3 is TGCGCCAGCAGCTTATTCGGGACTAGCGGGGCAGGGGAGACCCAGTACTTC.

The J gene is TRBJ2-7, the V gene TRBV5-1, with a weak D call TRBD1 (8 bases). V lost 4 bases and J lost 6, with 17 bases in between. The CDR3 is 14 residues long. The germline CDR1 and CDR2 sequences are SGHRS and YFSETQ. CDR3 nucleotides: TGCGCCAGCAGCCTGGACAGGGAGGGATTCGAGCAGTACTTC. Its protein product is CASSLDREGFEQYF.

The sample holds many counts of this clonotype. The chain employs TRBV24-1 and TRBJ2-1; 7 bases map to TRBD1. The V gene's germline CDR1 is KGHDR and CDR2 SFDVKD. J gave up 3 bases and V 2 bases, and 6 bases lay outside the gene matches. The CDR3 is 16 residues long. For the CDR3, the DNA is TGTGCCACCAGTGATTCGCGACAGGGTGGCTACAATGAGCAGTTCTTC. Translation: CATSDSRQGGYNEQFF.

This clonotype was recorded many times. The chain uses TRBV29-1 and TRBJ2-7, with D maybe TRBD1 (6 bases). V gave up 7 bases and J gave up 4 bases, with 20 bases separating them. The germline V gene encodes CDR1 SQVTM and CDR2 ANQGSEA. The CDR3 sequence is 14 residues long. The CDR3 sequence: CSARGGEQLYEQYF. The CDR3 coding sequence is TGCAGCGCCCGTGGGGGCGAGCAACTGTACGAGCAGTACTTC.

This clonotype was counted between two and nine times. The rearrangement links TRBV29-1 to TRBJ2-1; TRBD2 matches 7 bases. The trim removed 1 base at V and 0 bases at J, leaving 0 bases unmatched. This CDR3 comprises 14 residues. Germline CDR1 and CDR2: SQVTM and ANQGSEA. The CDR3 here is CSVEAGGSYNEQFF. The CDR3 nucleotides read TGCAGCGTTGAAGCGGGGGGCTCCTACAATGAGCAGTTCTTC.

The rearrangement links TRBV12-3 or TRBV12-4 to TRBJ2-3; TRBD2 matches 8 bases. The CDR3 is 16 amino acids. V lost 3 bases and J lost 2; bases outside the gene matches: 7. CDR3 sequence (DNA): TGTGCCAGCAGTTTCCGTCCGGGGGGGCCCACAGATACGCAGTATTTT. Encoded protein: CASSFRPGGPTDTQYF.

The table lists this clonotype with a few counts. This rearrangement joins TRBV9 to TRBJ2-3, with unresolved D. This CDR3 is built from 14 residues. Trimming stripped 4 bases from V and 4 bases from J, with 13 bases between. CDR1 and CDR2 (germline): SGDLS, YYNGEE. The CDR3: CASSPRRRPDTQYF. The CDR3 DNA sequence: TGTGCCAGCAGCCCCCGGCGGCGCCCAGATACGCAGTATTTT.

The chain joins TRBV6-2 or TRBV6-3 to TRBJ2-1; TRBD2 matches 13 bases. Losses at the gene ends were 2 bases for V and 5 bases for J; bases not matched to a gene: 9. The CDR3 is made up of 18 amino acids. Germline CDR1 reads MNHEY; CDR2 reads SVGEGT. CDR3 nucleotides: TGTGCCAGCAGTTACGAGACTAGCGGGAGGATTTGGGACAATGAGCAGTTCTTC. Protein product: CASSYETSGRIWDNEQFF.

This clonotype has a handful of counts. The V call is TRBV6-5, the J call TRBJ2-3; TRBD2 is a possible D gene (6 bases). The CDR3 has 15 residues. V lost 6 bases and J 5 bases, leaving 18 bases between the germline ends. CDR1 MNHEY and CDR2 SVGAGI come from the germline V gene. The CDR3 DNA sequence: TGTGCCAGCAGGGAGGGACCTCAGGAAGGAGATACGCAGTATTTT. Translating it yields CASREGPQEGDTQYF.